This T cell receptor beta chain emerged from a study of T cells after yellow fever vaccination. The study made its TCR cDNA through 5'RACE template switching. That step introduced a universal primer site along with UMIs. TCRdb used MiXCR to reprocess the 5' RACE reads, holding one entry per CDR3 protein. Altogether 320,000 or so distinct CDR3 sequences are present, roughly 8.6% being singletons, with the ten largest covering approximately 15%. Notes on the study in general: A weaker but faster secondary response was observed, peaking on day 5 versus 15. Contaminants from the bulk population, in the form of abundant clonotypes, could be found in FACS-sorted repertoires. The CD4 and CD8 compartments had a small share of their clonotypes in common.

This clonotype was seen more than once but under ten times. Its antigen remains unknown. Trimming cost V 5 bases and J 5 bases; bases outside gene matches: 4. Germline V CDR1 and CDR2: MNHEY, SMNVEV (reference sequence). CDR3 length: 14 amino acids. This TCR came from a man aged 18 to 35 who received the YFV17D yellow fever vaccine. The sequencing here drew on PBMCs, taken roughly 45 days after the first yellow fever vaccination. The J gene is TRBJ2-3, the V gene TRBV27, with 10 bases identical to TRBD2. The CDR3 DNA follows: TGTGCCAGCAGTCCAAGCGGGGGGGAAGATACGCAGTATTTT. The encoded protein is CASSPSGGEDTQYF.